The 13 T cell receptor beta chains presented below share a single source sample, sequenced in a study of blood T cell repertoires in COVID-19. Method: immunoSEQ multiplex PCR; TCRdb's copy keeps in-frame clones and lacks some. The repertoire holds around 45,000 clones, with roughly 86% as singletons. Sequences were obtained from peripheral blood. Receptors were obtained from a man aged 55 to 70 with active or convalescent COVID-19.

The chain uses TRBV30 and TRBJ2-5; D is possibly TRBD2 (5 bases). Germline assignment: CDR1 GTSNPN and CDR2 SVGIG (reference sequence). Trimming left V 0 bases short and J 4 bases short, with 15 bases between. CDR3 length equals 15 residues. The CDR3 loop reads CAWSVGTSEAETQYF. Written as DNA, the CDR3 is TGTGCCTGGAGTGTAGGTACTAGTGAGGCAGAGACCCAGTACTTC.

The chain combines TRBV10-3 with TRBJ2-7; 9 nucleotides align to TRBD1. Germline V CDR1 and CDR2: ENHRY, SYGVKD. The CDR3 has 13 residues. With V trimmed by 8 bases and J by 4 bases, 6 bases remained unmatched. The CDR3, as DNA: TGTGCCATCGGACAGGGGCTCACGTACGAGCAGTACTTC. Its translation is CAIGQGLTYEQYF.

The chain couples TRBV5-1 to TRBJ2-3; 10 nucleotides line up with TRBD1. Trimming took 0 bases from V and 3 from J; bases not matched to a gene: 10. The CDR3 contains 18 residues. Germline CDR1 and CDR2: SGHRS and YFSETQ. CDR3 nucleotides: TGCGCCAGCAGCTTGGTTTCTCCGGGACAGGGGTTTACAGATACGCAGTATTTT. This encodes CASSLVSPGQGFTDTQYF.

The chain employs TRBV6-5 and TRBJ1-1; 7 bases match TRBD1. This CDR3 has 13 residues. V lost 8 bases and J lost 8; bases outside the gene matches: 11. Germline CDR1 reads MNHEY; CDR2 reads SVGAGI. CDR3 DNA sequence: TGTGCCAGCCGAAAGGGGGCGGGGGGCGAAGCTTTCTTT. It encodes CASRKGAGGEAFF.

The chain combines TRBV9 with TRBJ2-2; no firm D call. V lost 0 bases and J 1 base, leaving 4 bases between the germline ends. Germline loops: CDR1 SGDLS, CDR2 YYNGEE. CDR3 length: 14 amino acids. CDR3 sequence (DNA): TGTGCCAGCAGCGTAGCATTGAACACCGGGGAGCTGTTTTTT. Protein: CASSVALNTGELFF.

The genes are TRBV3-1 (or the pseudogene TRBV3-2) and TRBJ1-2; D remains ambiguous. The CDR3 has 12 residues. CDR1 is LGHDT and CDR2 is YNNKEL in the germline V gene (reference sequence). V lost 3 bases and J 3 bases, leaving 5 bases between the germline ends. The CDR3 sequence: CASSHGDYGYTF. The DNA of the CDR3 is TGTGCCAGCAGCCACGGGGACTATGGCTACACCTTC.

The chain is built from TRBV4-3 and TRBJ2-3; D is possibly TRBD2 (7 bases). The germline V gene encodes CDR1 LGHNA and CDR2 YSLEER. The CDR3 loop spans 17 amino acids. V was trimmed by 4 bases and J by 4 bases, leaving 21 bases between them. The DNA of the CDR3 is TGCGCCAGCAGCCCCAACGGCGGGGGCTCCCCCGCAGATACGCAGTATTTT. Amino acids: CASSPNGGGSPADTQYF.

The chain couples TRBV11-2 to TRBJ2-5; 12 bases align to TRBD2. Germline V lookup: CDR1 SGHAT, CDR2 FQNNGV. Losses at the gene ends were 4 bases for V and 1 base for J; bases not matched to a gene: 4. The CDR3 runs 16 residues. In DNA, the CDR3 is TGTGCCAGCAGCTACACTAGCGGGGGGTTCCAAGAGACCCAGTACTTC. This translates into CASSYTSGGFQETQYF.

The CDR3 DNA is TGTGCCAGCAGCTTGACTATCTCTGGAAACACCATATATTTT. Amino acids: CASSLTISGNTIYF. The V call is TRBV7-8, the J call TRBJ1-3; no clear D. V was shortened by 3 bases and J by 0 bases, with 6 bases between the two germline ends. Germline V CDR1 and CDR2: SGHVS, FQNEAQ. This CDR3 has 14 amino acids.

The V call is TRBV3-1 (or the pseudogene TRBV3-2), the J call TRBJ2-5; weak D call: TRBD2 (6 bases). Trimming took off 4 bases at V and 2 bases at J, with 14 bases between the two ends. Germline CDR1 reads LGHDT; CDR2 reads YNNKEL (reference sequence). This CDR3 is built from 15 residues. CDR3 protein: CASSPWPSEQETQYF. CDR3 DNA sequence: TGTGCCAGCAGCCCCTGGCCTAGCGAACAAGAGACCCAGTACTTC.

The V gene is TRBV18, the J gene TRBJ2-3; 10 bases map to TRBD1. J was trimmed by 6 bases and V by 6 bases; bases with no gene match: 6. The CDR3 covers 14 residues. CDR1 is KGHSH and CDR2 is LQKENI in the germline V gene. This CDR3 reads CASSPGTGVDTQYF. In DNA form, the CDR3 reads TGTGCCAGCTCGCCCGGGACAGGGGTCGATACGCAGTATTTT.

CDR3 region: CASSSRALATDTQYF. DNA of the CDR3: TGTGCCAGCAGCTCGCGGGCACTGGCCACAGATACGCAGTATTTT. This rearrangement joins TRBV7-2 to TRBJ2-3, with D maybe TRBD2 (5 bases). The length of the CDR3 is 15 residues. The V end lost 4 bases, the J end lost 2 bases, and 13 bases lay between the germline ends. The germline V gene has CDR1 SGHTA and CDR2 FQGNSA.

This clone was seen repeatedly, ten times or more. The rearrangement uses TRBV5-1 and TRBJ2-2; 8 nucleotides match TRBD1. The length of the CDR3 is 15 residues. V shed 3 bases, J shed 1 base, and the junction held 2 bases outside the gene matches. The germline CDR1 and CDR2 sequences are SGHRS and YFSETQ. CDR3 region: CASSWGTGNTGELFF. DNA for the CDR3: TGCGCCAGCAGCTGGGGGACAGGGAACACCGGGGAGCTGTTTTTT.